The rows below give T cell receptor beta chains drawn from one sample of a study of blood T cell repertoires in COVID-19. The data were produced by immunoSEQ multiplex PCR, yet TCRdb's version contains in-frame clones alone and is incomplete. The sample has roughly 30,000 clones; 80% to 95% are singletons. The sequenced material came from peripheral blood. The receptor source for this set is a man aged 60 to 69 with acute or convalescent COVID-19. Both conserved end residues are part of each CDR3. Each record gives: clone size, V gene, J gene, D gene, CDR3 length, CDR3 protein, CDR3 DNA. The D gene is left open where the match is weak. Clone size, where shown, is once, few, many, or a class for clones that have expanded.

.,TRBV19,TRBJ2-5,.,13,CASRDRPQETQYF,TGTGCCAGTCGCGACAGGCCCCAAGAGACCCAGTACTTC
.,TRBV19,TRBJ2-3,.,16,CASSRRDRLSTDTQYF,TGTGCCAGTAGTCGACGGGATAGACTTAGCACAGATACGCAGTATTTT
.,TRBV28,TRBJ1-5,.,12,CASSLENQPQHF,TGTGCCAGCAGTTTAGAGAATCAGCCCCAGCATTTT
.,TRBV29-1,TRBJ1-6,TRBD1,13,CSVQGAYNSPLHF,TGCAGCGTTCAGGGGGCCTATAATTCACCCCTCCACTTT
.,TRBV9,TRBJ1-1,.,15,CASSVATDMNTEAFF,TGTGCCAGCAGCGTAGCTACAGATATGAACACTGAAGCTTTCTTT
.,TRBV3-1/TRBV3-2,TRBJ1-1,TRBD1,13,CASRGTANTEAFF,TGTGCCAGCCGTGGGACAGCGAACACTGAAGCTTTCTTT
.,TRBV10-3,TRBJ1-1,TRBD1,12,CAIRGTDTEAFF,TGTGCCATCAGGGGGACAGACACTGAAGCTTTCTTT
.,TRBV6-5,TRBJ2-7,.,14,CASRRTTSSYEQYF,TGTGCCAGCAGGAGGACAACTTCGTCCTACGAGCAGTACTTC
once,TRBV6-5,TRBJ2-3,.,14,CASRDLTATDTQYF,TGTGCCAGCAGAGACTTGACAGCCACAGATACGCAGTATTTT
.,TRBV30,TRBJ1-4,.,13,CAWRRRSNEKLFF,TGTGCCTGGAGGCGCAGGTCTAATGAAAAACTGTTTTTT
.,TRBV7-9,TRBJ2-5,.,15,CASSFSDSRQETQYF,TGTGCCAGCAGCTTCTCCGACAGTCGTCAAGAGACCCAGTACTTC
once,TRBV10-3,TRBJ1-3,TRBD1,18,CAISESLTTGGPGNTIYF,TGTGCCATCAGTGAGTCGTTAACGACAGGGGGCCCTGGAAACACCATATATTTT
.,TRBV5-8,TRBJ1-5,TRBD1,14,CASSSDRGNQPQHF,TGTGCCAGCAGCTCGGACAGGGGCAATCAGCCCCAGCATTTT
once,TRBV19,TRBJ1-1,.,15,CASSNGLGVGTEAFF,TGTGCCAGTAGTAATGGTCTAGGCGTTGGCACTGAAGCTTTCTTT
.,TRBV18,TRBJ1-5,.,16,CASSPSGGGINQPQHF,TGTGCCAGCTCACCCTCGGGAGGTGGGATCAATCAGCCCCAGCATTTT
.,TRBV9,TRBJ2-1,TRBD2,15,CASSIGTSSYNEQFF,TGTGCCAGCAGCATCGGGACTAGCTCCTACAATGAGCAGTTCTTC
.,TRBV2,TRBJ1-2,.,13,CASSSGFLDGYTF,TGTGCCAGCAGTTCAGGGTTCTTGGATGGCTACACCTTC
.,TRBV4-1,TRBJ2-1,.,15,CASSVGGSSYNEQFF,TGCGCCAGCAGCGTTGGCGGTAGCTCCTACAATGAGCAGTTCTTC
.,TRBV3-1/TRBV3-2,TRBJ2-3,.,13,CASSHRGASPQYF,TGTGCCAGCAGCCACCGGGGGGCGTCACCGCAGTATTTT
.,TRBV4-3,TRBJ2-7,TRBD1,15,CASSPSSRGLYEQYF,TGCGCCAGCAGCCCTTCCTCAAGGGGGCTATACGAGCAGTACTTC
.,TRBV7-9,TRBJ2-5,.,14,CASSLARGLETQYF,TGTGCCAGCAGCTTAGCGCGGGGTCTGGAGACCCAGTACTTC
few,TRBV7-9,TRBJ1-1,.,14,CASSQETANTEAFF,TGTGCCAGCAGCCAAGAGACAGCCAACACTGAAGCTTTCTTT